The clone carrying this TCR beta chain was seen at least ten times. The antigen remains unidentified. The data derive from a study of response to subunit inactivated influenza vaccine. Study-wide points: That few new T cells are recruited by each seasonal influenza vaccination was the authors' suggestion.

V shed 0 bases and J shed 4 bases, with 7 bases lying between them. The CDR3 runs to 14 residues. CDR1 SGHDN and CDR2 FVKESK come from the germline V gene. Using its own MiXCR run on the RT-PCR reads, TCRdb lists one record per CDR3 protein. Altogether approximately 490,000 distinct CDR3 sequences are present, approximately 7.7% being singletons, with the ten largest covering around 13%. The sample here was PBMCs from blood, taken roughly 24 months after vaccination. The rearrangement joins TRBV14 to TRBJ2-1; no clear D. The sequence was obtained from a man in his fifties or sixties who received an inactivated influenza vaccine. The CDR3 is CASSQDGFYNEQFF. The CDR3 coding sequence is TGTGCCAGCAGCCAAGACGGATTTTACAATGAGCAGTTCTTC.